A single sample gave rise to the 25 T cell receptor beta chains below, sequenced in a study of patients and donors after allogeneic stem cell transplantation. One entry per CDR3 protein, called by TCRdb with MiXCR from the RT-PCR reads. The data contain about 110,000 distinct CDR3 sequences, less than 45% of them singletons. Sample: blood, either unsorted or a sorted T cell fraction (not recorded which). The receptors originated from a human donor who was either an allogeneic HSCT recipient or a stem cell or donor lymphocyte infusion donor (not recorded which). It is not recorded whose cells these are; they may come from a transplant donor.

CDR3 nucleotides: TGTGCCATCAGTGGGTCCGGGACGGATATCTACAATGAGCAGTTCTTC. Protein product: CAISGSGTDIYNEQFF. The V call is TRBV10-3, the J call TRBJ2-1; the D call may be TRBD1 or TRBD2 (5 bases each). This CDR3 is 16 amino acids long. Germline V gives CDR1 ENHRY, CDR2 SYGVKD. V lost 4 bases to trimming and J lost 3 bases, with 16 bases between them.

This clonotype was seen only a few times. The chain employs TRBV5-1 and TRBJ2-5; D uncertain. The CDR3 has 13 amino acids. Germline CDR1 SGHRS, CDR2 YFSETQ. V was cut by 4 bases and J by 2 bases, with 9 bases left in between. CDR3 loop: CASSTQWQETQYF. Here the CDR3 DNA reads TGCGCCAGCAGCACTCAGTGGCAAGAGACCCAGTACTTC.

The rearrangement uses TRBV5-1 and TRBJ2-1; TRBD2 matches 15 bases. CDR1 and CDR2 (germline): SGHRS, YFSETQ. Trimming removed 4 bases from V and 1 base from J; junction bases left unmatched: 9. CDR3 size: 19 residues. The CDR3 coding sequence is TGCGCCAGCAGCGGATCCGGGACTAGCGGGAGGCCATCCTACAATGAGCAGTTCTTC. This gives the protein CASSGSGTSGRPSYNEQFF.

In this sample, this clonotype turned up a few times. The V gene is TRBV7-9, the J gene TRBJ1-1; 12 bases are shared with TRBD1. Germline CDR1 and CDR2: SEHNR and FQNEAQ (reference sequence). V was clipped by 4 bases and J by 1 base; unmatched bases: 4. The CDR3 is 16 residues long. CDR3 loop: CASSWGTGGRNTEAFF. CDR3 in DNA: TGTGCCAGCAGCTGGGGGACAGGGGGCAGGAACACTGAAGCTTTCTTT.

In DNA form, the CDR3 reads TGTGCCACCAGCAGAGATACTTGGTGGACCCAGTACTTC. Its protein is CATSRDTWWTQYF. The chain recombines TRBV15 with TRBJ2-5; D is unclear. CDR1 LNHNV and CDR2 YYDKDF come from the germline V gene (reference sequence). V dropped 0 bases and J dropped 7 bases, with 9 bases sitting between them. The CDR3 is made up of 13 amino acids.

The gene calls are TRBV7-9 and TRBJ1-6, with a weak D call TRBD1 (5 bases). Germline V lookup: CDR1 SEHNR, CDR2 FQNEAQ (reference sequence). This CDR3 has 20 amino acids. The V end lost 1 base, the J end lost 7 bases, and 26 bases lay between the germline ends. The CDR3 coding sequence is TGTGCCAGCAGCTTAGAAAGGTCGGCTCCTCTGGGGACCATGAATTCACCCCTCCACTTT. Its translation: CASSLERSAPLGTMNSPLHF.

The chain's CDR3 is CSARDLGEQYF. CDR3 in DNA: TGCAGTGCTAGAGATCTAGGCGAGCAGTACTTC. The chain employs TRBV20-1 and TRBJ2-7; D is unclear. The CDR3 extends over 11 amino acids. Trimming removed 0 bases at V and 6 bases at J, with 6 bases between. The V gene's germline CDR1 is DFQATT and CDR2 SNEGSKA (reference sequence).

This clonotype appeared a few times. This chain links TRBV5-1 with TRBJ2-1; TRBD2 agrees at 10 bases. The length of the CDR3 is 15 residues. Germline V gene sequence: CDR1 SGHRS, CDR2 YFSETQ. V lost 0 bases, J lost 6 bases, and 3 bases stayed unmatched. CDR3 bases: TGCGCCAGCAGCTTGGCTAGCGGGGGACTCAATGAGCAGTTCTTC. It specifies CASSLASGGLNEQFF.

The chain joins TRBV7-2 to TRBJ2-5, with D perhaps TRBD1 or TRBD2 (5 bases each). The CDR3 covers 16 residues. Germline V gene sequence: CDR1 SGHTA, CDR2 FQGNSA. Deletions cut 3 bases from V and 4 bases from J, with 18 bases between. CDR3: CASSFGYEGPRETQYF. The CDR3 nucleotides read TGTGCCAGCAGCTTTGGCTACGAGGGGCCCAGAGAGACCCAGTACTTC.

The sample holds a few counts of this clonotype. The junction departs from germline at one end; a sequencing error may be responsible. V is TRBV10-3 and J is TRBJ1-1; no clear D. The germline gives CDR1 ENHRY, CDR2 SYGVKD. The CDR3 contains 12 residues. The CDR3 loop reads CAISGWWGEDFF. The CDR3 DNA sequence: TGTGCCATCAGCGGATGGTGGGGAGAAGATTTCTTT.

This clonotype showed up just a few times. This chain joins TRBV29-1 and TRBJ2-7; 8 bases fit TRBD2. This CDR3 is 13 amino acids long. V gave up 0 bases and J gave up 2 bases; unmatched junction bases: 0. Per the germline V gene, CDR1 is SQVTM and CDR2 is ANQGSEA. The chain's CDR3 is CSVEEAGAYEQYF. In DNA, the CDR3 is TGCAGCGTTGAAGAAGCGGGAGCCTACGAGCAGTACTTC.

This clonotype was observed a few times. This rearrangement joins TRBV12-5 to TRBJ1-5; tentatively, D is TRBD1 (5 bases). CDR1 and CDR2 from the germline V gene are LGHNT and FRNRAP. The germline V and J ends were trimmed by 7 bases and 6 bases, with 10 bases remaining between them. The CDR3 is 12 amino acids. CDR3 bases: TGTGCTAGTGCCCAGGGTGGTCAGCCCCAGCATTTT. Amino acid sequence: CASAQGGQPQHF.

The chain is built from TRBV20-1 and TRBJ2-7; 11 bases agree with TRBD2. J lost 0 bases, V lost 5 bases, and 6 bases had no gene match. CDR3 size: 15 residues. Germline CDR1 and CDR2: DFQATT and SNEGSKA (reference sequence). The CDR3 here is CSAGLTSGISYEQYF. For the CDR3, the DNA is TGCAGTGCTGGGTTGACTAGCGGGATCTCCTACGAGCAGTACTTC.

In its sample, this clonotype was seen a few times. The chain is built from TRBV6-5 and TRBJ1-1, with 7 bases that match TRBD1. This CDR3 has 14 amino acids. Trimming cost V 5 bases and J 3 bases; bases outside gene matches: 6. CDR1 is MNHEY and CDR2 is SVGAGI in the germline V gene. CDR3: CASSRRGLDTEAFF. DNA for the CDR3: TGTGCCAGCAGTCGGAGGGGGCTGGACACTGAAGCTTTCTTT.

DNA for the CDR3: TGCGCCAGCAGCCAAGTTGGGGACGTAAAAGCCTATGGCTACACCTTC. This gives the protein CASSQVGDVKAYGYTF. The chain is built from TRBV4-3 and TRBJ1-2, with D perhaps matching TRBD1 (5 bases). The CDR3 runs to 16 residues. Germline V CDR1 and CDR2: LGHNA, YSLEER. Trimming took off 1 base at V and 4 bases at J, with 16 bases between the two ends.

The chain joins TRBV20-1 to TRBJ2-2, with 12 bases fitting TRBD2. The germline CDR1 and CDR2 sequences are DFQATT and SNEGSKA (reference sequence). The CDR3 is made up of 16 amino acids. J was trimmed by 3 bases and V by 5 bases; bases with no gene match: 7. The CDR3 nucleotides are TGCAGTGCTGCCCGACTAGCGGGAGCTCACACCGGGGAGCTGTTTTTT. This sequence encodes CSAARLAGAHTGELFF.

This chain connects TRBV6-2 or TRBV6-3 to TRBJ1-5, with a tentative D call TRBD1 (5 bases). Germline CDR1 reads MNHEY; CDR2 reads SVGEGT. The V end lost 4 bases, the J end lost 0 bases, and 16 bases lay between the germline ends. The CDR3 is 17 amino acids. This chain's CDR3 is CASSLRGLIYSNQPQHF. The CDR3 nucleotides read TGTGCCAGCAGTTTGAGGGGACTCATATATAGCAATCAGCCCCAGCATTTT.

The V gene is TRBV10-3, the J gene TRBJ1-5; maybe TRBD1 (5 bases). Trimming removed 6 bases from V and 2 bases from J, with 20 bases in between. The CDR3 covers 17 residues. Per the germline V gene, CDR1 is ENHRY and CDR2 is SYGVKD. In DNA, the CDR3 is TGTGCCATCAGATCGGGAGGGGAATTCATGGGCAATCAGCCCCAGCATTTT. Encoded protein: CAIRSGGEFMGNQPQHF.

This clonotype was counted once. This chain uses TRBV12-3 or TRBV12-4 with TRBJ2-7; D possibly corresponds to TRBD1 (6 bases). This CDR3 contains 15 residues. The V end lost 6 bases, the J end lost 0 bases, and 15 bases lay between the germline ends. The CDR3, as DNA: TGTGCCAGCAGCAAACAGGGCGCGATCTCCTACGAGCAGTACTTC. Translated, it gives CASSKQGAISYEQYF.

The rearrangement links TRBV7-2 to TRBJ1-1; tentative D call: TRBD1 (6 bases). The CDR3 has 17 amino acids. Germline V gene data show CDR1 as SGHTA and CDR2 as FQGNSA. Trimming took off 2 bases at V and 1 base at J, with 17 bases between the two ends. In nucleotides, the CDR3 is TGTGCCAGCAGCTTAATACCCTGGGGGCCAGCGAACACTGAAGCTTTCTTT. Translating gives CASSLIPWGPANTEAFF. The full variable domain, its missing parts supplied by reference TRBV7-2 and TRBJ1-1, is GAGVSQSPSNKVTEKGKDVELRCDPISGHTALYWYRQSLGQGLEFLIYFQGNSAPDKSGLPSDRFSAERTGGSVSTLTIQRTQQEDSAVYLCASSLIPWGPANTEAFFGQGTRLTVV.

The CDR3 loop is CASSFWGGNTEAFF. The CDR3 DNA sequence: TGTGCCAGCAGCTTTTGGGGGGGGAACACTGAAGCTTTCTTT. The chain is built from TRBV7-2 and TRBJ1-1; D possibly corresponds to TRBD1 (5 bases). The V and J ends lost 3 bases and 1 base respectively, with 9 bases between them. Germline values: CDR1 SGHTA, CDR2 FQGNSA. The CDR3 length is 14 residues.

The table lists this clonotype with many counts. The rearrangement links TRBV12-3 or TRBV12-4 to TRBJ1-1, with 9 bases lining up with TRBD1. The CDR3 loop spans 14 amino acids. J was trimmed by 7 bases and V by 5 bases; bases with no gene match: 8. This CDR3 is CASSEQGAGNEAFF. The CDR3 region has the DNA TGTGCCAGCAGTGAACAGGGGGCAGGGAATGAAGCTTTCTTT.

At least ten counts were recorded for this clonotype. The chain employs TRBV12-3 or TRBV12-4 and TRBJ1-2, with D uncertain. V lost 0 bases and J 8 bases, leaving 7 bases between the germline ends. The CDR3 spans 12 residues. The CDR3 is CASSLAGIGYTF. The CDR3 coding sequence is TGTGCCAGCAGTTTAGCCGGGATCGGCTACACCTTC.

A few counts support this clonotype. The rearrangement links TRBV12-5 to TRBJ1-5, with D unclear. V lost 4 bases to trimming and J lost 3 bases, with 4 bases between them. Germline CDR1 is LGHNT and CDR2 is FRNRAP. This CDR3 spans 12 amino acids. The CDR3 nucleotides are TGTGCTAGTGGTTACCTCAATCAGCCCCAGCATTTT. Its translation: CASGYLNQPQHF.

The chain links TRBV4-2 to TRBJ2-3; no clear D. From germline, CDR1 is LGHNA and CDR2 YNFKEQ. The CDR3 consists of 14 residues. The V gene lost 4 bases and the J gene lost 4 bases, with 12 bases spanning the gap. CDR3 protein: CASSRESYSDTQYF. CDR3 coding DNA: TGTGCCAGCAGCCGAGAAAGCTATTCAGATACGCAGTATTTT.